This is a list of T cell receptor beta chains from one sample in a study of OX40 agonist ivuxolimab in advanced cancers. Method: immunoSEQ multiplex PCR; TCRdb's copy keeps in-frame clones and lacks some. The repertoire includes some 96,000 clones, approximately 90% of them detected once, and roughly 0.56% sits in the top ten. This material consisted of CD4+ or CD8+ T cells sorted from blood, taken in a trial of the OX40 agonist ivuxolimab. These receptors came from an adult with an advanced solid tumor such as melanoma, head and neck, liver or kidney cancer. The CDR3 runs from the conserved cysteine through the conserved F or W. Each record gives: D gene, CDR3 length, V gene, J gene, clone size, CDR3 DNA, CDR3 protein. D genes are given only for firm matches. Size values are once, few and many counts, or a class for expanded clones, and some rows have none.

d_call: TRBD2; cdr3_length: 15; v_call: TRBV4-2; j_call: TRBJ2-5; clone_size: NA; cdr3_nt: TGTGCCAGCAGCCAAGGGACTAGCGGGAGGGAGACCCAGTACTTC; cdr3_aa: CASSQGTSGRETQYF
d_call: NA; cdr3_length: 15; v_call: TRBV19; j_call: TRBJ2-5; clone_size: NA; cdr3_nt: TGTGCCAGTAGTATCCGGGCAGTTCCCCAAGAGACCCAGTACTTC; cdr3_aa: CASSIRAVPQETQYF
d_call: TRBD2; cdr3_length: 17; v_call: TRBV5-6; j_call: TRBJ2-3; clone_size: once; cdr3_nt: TGTGCCAGCACCAGGGGTCCAGTAGCGGGAGTCACAGATACGCAGTATTTT; cdr3_aa: CASTRGPVAGVTDTQYF
d_call: NA; cdr3_length: 16; v_call: TRBV18; j_call: TRBJ1-5; clone_size: few; cdr3_nt: TGTGCCAGCTCGATGCAGGGGCCCAATAGCAATCAGCCCCAGCATTTT; cdr3_aa: CASSMQGPNSNQPQHF
d_call: NA; cdr3_length: 12; v_call: TRBV19; j_call: TRBJ1-4; clone_size: NA; cdr3_nt: TGTGCCAGTAGTAGGGGCGATGAAAAACTGTTTTTT; cdr3_aa: CASSRGDEKLFF
d_call: TRBD1; cdr3_length: 13; v_call: TRBV4-2; j_call: TRBJ1-1; clone_size: NA; cdr3_nt: TGTGCCAGCAGCCGACCGGGACAGGGGAAGACTTTCTTT; cdr3_aa: CASSRPGQGKTFF
d_call: NA; cdr3_length: 13; v_call: TRBV6-5; j_call: TRBJ2-7; clone_size: NA; cdr3_nt: TGTGCCAGCAGCTACGGACAGAACTACGAGCAGTACTTC; cdr3_aa: CASSYGQNYEQYF
d_call: NA; cdr3_length: 14; v_call: TRBV5-1; j_call: TRBJ1-5; clone_size: NA; cdr3_nt: TGCGCCAGCAGCTTAGCAGGGAGAAATCAGCCCCAGCATTTT; cdr3_aa: CASSLAGRNQPQHF
d_call: TRBD1; cdr3_length: 15; v_call: TRBV18; j_call: TRBJ2-7; clone_size: NA; cdr3_nt: TGTGCCAGCTCACCGACTACCGGACAGGGAAGGGAGCAGTACTTC; cdr3_aa: CASSPTTGQGREQYF
d_call: TRBD1; cdr3_length: 15; v_call: TRBV6-4; j_call: TRBJ2-2; clone_size: few; cdr3_nt: TGTGCCAGCAGTGCACAGGGGTCGATCACCGGGGAGCTGTTTTTT; cdr3_aa: CASSAQGSITGELFF
d_call: NA; cdr3_length: 17; v_call: TRBV11-3; j_call: TRBJ2-1; clone_size: NA; cdr3_nt: TGTGCCAGCAGCCGCGGGATGTTGGGGGGTTCCTACAATGAGCAGTTCTTC; cdr3_aa: CASSRGMLGGSYNEQFF
d_call: TRBD2; cdr3_length: 15; v_call: TRBV2; j_call: TRBJ2-2; clone_size: NA; cdr3_nt: TGTGCCAGCAGCCTTAGCGGGCGCGGCACCGGGGAGCTGTTTTTT; cdr3_aa: CASSLSGRGTGELFF
d_call: TRBD2; cdr3_length: 19; v_call: TRBV27; j_call: TRBJ2-1; clone_size: NA; cdr3_nt: TGTGCCAGCAGTTTATTAACCCCCGCTAGCGGGAGAAGTTGGAATGAGCAGTTCTTC; cdr3_aa: CASSLLTPASGRSWNEQFF
d_call: NA; cdr3_length: 13; v_call: TRBV7-2; j_call: TRBJ2-7; clone_size: NA; cdr3_nt: TGTGCCAGCAGCCCCTGGGAAACCTCCGCGCAGTACTTC; cdr3_aa: CASSPWETSAQYF
d_call: NA; cdr3_length: 14; v_call: TRBV10-1; j_call: TRBJ1-1; clone_size: once; cdr3_nt: TGCGCCAGCAGTGAACATCAGGGGATCACTGAAGCTTTCTTT; cdr3_aa: CASSEHQGITEAFF
d_call: NA; cdr3_length: 15; v_call: TRBV5-4; j_call: TRBJ2-2; clone_size: NA; cdr3_nt: TGTGCCAGCAGCTTTTTTGAGCGGGACAGCGGGGAGCTGTTTTTT; cdr3_aa: CASSFFERDSGELFF
d_call: NA; cdr3_length: 16; v_call: TRBV18; j_call: TRBJ1-1; clone_size: NA; cdr3_nt: TGTGCCAGCTCACCGAGGGGAGGAGGCATGAACACTGAAGCTTTCTTT; cdr3_aa: CASSPRGGGMNTEAFF
d_call: NA; cdr3_length: 14; v_call: TRBV6-6; j_call: TRBJ1-5; clone_size: NA; cdr3_nt: TGTGCCACCACCTCGCCGACTGTGAATCAGCCCCAGCATTTT; cdr3_aa: CATTSPTVNQPQHF
d_call: NA; cdr3_length: 16; v_call: TRBV7-9; j_call: TRBJ2-3; clone_size: NA; cdr3_nt: TGTGCCAGCAGCTTACACCCGGGTAAAAGCGCAGATACGCAGTATTTT; cdr3_aa: CASSLHPGKSADTQYF
d_call: TRBD2; cdr3_length: 14; v_call: TRBV30; j_call: TRBJ2-1; clone_size: NA; cdr3_nt: TGTGCCTGGATTGGTAGCGGGAGGAAGGGCGAGCAGTTCTTC; cdr3_aa: CAWIGSGRKGEQFF
d_call: NA; cdr3_length: 15; v_call: TRBV7-8; j_call: TRBJ2-3; clone_size: NA; cdr3_nt: TGTGCCAGCAGCTTAGCGGGAACGGGAGAGAATACGCAGTATTTT; cdr3_aa: CASSLAGTGENTQYF
d_call: NA; cdr3_length: 14; v_call: TRBV18; j_call: TRBJ1-1; clone_size: once; cdr3_nt: TGTGCCAGCTCACCCCAGGCAGAGAACACTGAAGCTTTCTTT; cdr3_aa: CASSPQAENTEAFF
d_call: TRBD2; cdr3_length: 19; v_call: TRBV7-2; j_call: TRBJ2-3; clone_size: NA; cdr3_nt: TGTGCCAGCAGCCCCAGACTGACTCTAGCGGAAACTAGCACAGATACGCAGTATTTT; cdr3_aa: CASSPRLTLAETSTDTQYF
d_call: NA; cdr3_length: 13; v_call: TRBV6-5; j_call: TRBJ2-3; clone_size: NA; cdr3_nt: TGTGCCAGCTCCAAGCGGAAGGCAGATACGCAGTATTTT; cdr3_aa: CASSKRKADTQYF
d_call: NA; cdr3_length: 13; v_call: TRBV6-1; j_call: TRBJ1-1; clone_size: NA; cdr3_nt: TGTGCCAGCAGTGAAGTAAGAGGGGACGAAGCTTTCTTT; cdr3_aa: CASSEVRGDEAFF
d_call: TRBD2; cdr3_length: 15; v_call: TRBV28; j_call: TRBJ2-2; clone_size: NA; cdr3_nt: TGTGCCGGGGTCCTAGCGGAACGAAACACCGGGGAGCTGTTTTTT; cdr3_aa: CAGVLAERNTGELFF
d_call: NA; cdr3_length: 15; v_call: TRBV28; j_call: TRBJ1-5; clone_size: NA; cdr3_nt: TGTGCCAGCAGTTTTGTGGGATATAGCAATCAGCCCCAGCATTTT; cdr3_aa: CASSFVGYSNQPQHF
d_call: TRBD2; cdr3_length: 16; v_call: TRBV7-9; j_call: TRBJ2-3; clone_size: NA; cdr3_nt: TGTGCCAGCAGCTACGGGACTAGCGGCAGCACAGATACGCAGTATTTT; cdr3_aa: CASSYGTSGSTDTQYF
d_call: NA; cdr3_length: 16; v_call: TRBV2; j_call: TRBJ1-5; clone_size: NA; cdr3_nt: TGTGCCAGCAGTTTCAGGGGCAGTTATAGCAATCAGCCCCAGCATTTT; cdr3_aa: CASSFRGSYSNQPQHF
d_call: NA; cdr3_length: 16; v_call: TRBV15; j_call: TRBJ2-7; clone_size: NA; cdr3_nt: TGTGCCACCAGCAGGGAAAACAGGGTTAGTACCTACGAGCAGTACTTC; cdr3_aa: CATSRENRVSTYEQYF
d_call: NA; cdr3_length: 14; v_call: TRBV10-2; j_call: TRBJ1-1; clone_size: NA; cdr3_nt: TGCGCCAGCAGTGGTTCAGGGATGAACACTGAAGCTTTCTTT; cdr3_aa: CASSGSGMNTEAFF
d_call: NA; cdr3_length: 12; v_call: TRBV7-9; j_call: TRBJ2-5; clone_size: NA; cdr3_nt: TGTGCCAGCAGCTCTGTGTATGGGACCCAGTACTTC; cdr3_aa: CASSSVYGTQYF
d_call: TRBD1; cdr3_length: 13; v_call: TRBV5-1; j_call: TRBJ1-2; clone_size: NA; cdr3_nt: TGCGCCAGCAGCCCTGAGGGGGCTGCTGGCTACACCTTC; cdr3_aa: CASSPEGAAGYTF
d_call: NA; cdr3_length: 13; v_call: TRBV27; j_call: TRBJ1-6; clone_size: NA; cdr3_nt: TGTGCCAGCAGTCAGGACAGAAATTCACCCCTCCACTTT; cdr3_aa: CASSQDRNSPLHF
d_call: TRBD1; cdr3_length: 13; v_call: TRBV11-3; j_call: TRBJ2-2; clone_size: NA; cdr3_nt: TGTGCCAGCAGCTGGAACCGGGACAGGGGGGAACTTTTT; cdr3_aa: CASSWNRDRGELF
d_call: TRBD2; cdr3_length: 17; v_call: TRBV7-9; j_call: TRBJ2-5; clone_size: NA; cdr3_nt: TGTGCCAGCAGCTCCCGTCCCGGAGCGGGGGGGGTTGAGACCCAGTACTTC; cdr3_aa: CASSSRPGAGGVETQYF
d_call: TRBD2; cdr3_length: 15; v_call: TRBV25-1; j_call: TRBJ2-3; clone_size: NA; cdr3_nt: TGTGCCAGCAGCTTAGCGGGATCCCGGGCAGATACGCAGTATTTT; cdr3_aa: CASSLAGSRADTQYF
d_call: NA; cdr3_length: 15; v_call: TRBV27; j_call: TRBJ1-4; clone_size: once; cdr3_nt: TGTGCCAGCAGTTTATCCCGGTCCGCTTATGAAAAACTGTTTTTT; cdr3_aa: CASSLSRSAYEKLFF
d_call: NA; cdr3_length: 10; v_call: TRBV29-1; j_call: TRBJ1-1; clone_size: once; cdr3_nt: TGCAGCGGGATGAACACTGAAGCTTTCTTT; cdr3_aa: CSGMNTEAFF
d_call: NA; cdr3_length: 15; v_call: TRBV7-2; j_call: TRBJ2-1; clone_size: NA; cdr3_nt: TGTGCCAGCACCCGGGTCGCCAGCTCCTACAATGAGCAGTTCTTC; cdr3_aa: CASTRVASSYNEQFF
d_call: NA; cdr3_length: 14; v_call: TRBV6-6; j_call: TRBJ1-1; clone_size: NA; cdr3_nt: TGTGCCAGCAGTTACTACTTCCAGGTACCTGAAGCTTTCTTT; cdr3_aa: CASSYYFQVPEAFF